Presented here are 24 T cell receptor beta chains from one specimen sequenced in a study of molecular identifiers for immune sequencing clone quantification. One entry per CDR3 protein, called by TCRdb with MiXCR from the PCR reads. The table records about 65,000 distinct CDR3 sequences, around a sixth of them present only once. Sequencing was done on a sample of naive CD8+ T cells from blood, with Jurkat cell RNA spiked in. Subset denoted: FACS-sorted CD8+CD4-CCR7+CD45RA+ naive T cells. All receptors derive from a human donor in good health. Some libraries in this study had Jurkat cell RNA spiked in.

This chain joins TRBV11-2 and TRBJ1-2, with a weak D call TRBD1 (6 bases). The CDR3 length is 12 residues. V dropped 5 bases and J dropped 6 bases, with 10 bases sitting between them. Germline V lookup: CDR1 SGHAT, CDR2 FQNNGV. The CDR3 protein is CASSDTGNGYTF. As DNA, the CDR3 is TGTGCCAGCAGCGATACAGGGAATGGCTACACCTTC.

There are many counts of this clonotype. The chain couples TRBV4-1 to TRBJ2-6, with D hard to call. This CDR3 has 18 amino acids. V was cut by 0 bases and J by 1 base, with 13 bases left in between. Per germline, CDR1 MGHRA and CDR2 YSYEKL. CDR3 DNA sequence: TGCGCCAGCAGCCAAGAGCTCGGCCTCCTTTCTGGGGCCAACGTCCTGACTTTC. This encodes CASSQELGLLSGANVLTF.

This clonotype was seen a single time. A junction end diverges from the germline sequence, so it may reflect a read error. The chain has TRBV27 and TRBJ1-2, with D possibly being TRBD1 (6 bases). The CDR3 contains 15 residues. The germline V gene encodes CDR1 MNHEY and CDR2 SMNVEV (reference sequence). The CDR3 DNA is TGTGCCAGCAGTTTATTTGGGGGCGGAGGCTATGGCCACACCTTC. Amino acid sequence: CASSLFGGGGYGHTF.

This clonotype was observed many times. This chain links TRBV6-5 with TRBJ2-7; TRBD2 is a possible D gene (6 bases). V was trimmed by 0 bases and J by 3 bases, leaving 15 bases between them. CDR1 is MNHEY, CDR2 SVGAGI, per germline. The CDR3 is 16 residues long. CDR3 sequence reads: CASSYSKTSWNYEQYF. For the CDR3, the DNA is TGTGCCAGCAGTTACTCGAAAACTAGCTGGAACTACGAGCAGTACTTC.

With regard to this clonotype: A much larger clonotype is one base distant, so this may be a read error. This CDR3 is missing its conserved last phenylalanine or tryptophan, likely due to a read error. J is TRBJ1-5 and V is TRBV12-3 or TRBV12-4, with D perhaps matching TRBD1 (6 bases). Deletions cut 6 bases from V and 1 base from J, with 22 bases between. The CDR3 is 18 residues long. For the CDR3, the DNA is TGTGCCAGCAGCGAGATAACACTTACCGGACAGAGCAATCAGCCCCAGCATTTA. Translated: CASSEITLTGQSNQPQHL.

Turning to this clonotype: A much larger clone lies a single base off, so this may be a read error. The rearrangement uses TRBV7-9 and TRBJ1-6; D call uncertain. Germline loops: CDR1 SEHNR, CDR2 FQNEAQ (reference sequence). V lost 5 bases and J 6 bases, leaving 5 bases between the germline ends. This CDR3 comprises 12 residues. For the CDR3, the DNA is TGTGCCAGCAGCCCATTTAATTCACCCCTCCACTTT. Translation gives CASSPFNSPLHF.

The chain links TRBV5-8 to TRBJ2-1; tentatively, D is TRBD2 (5 bases). V lost 6 bases to trimming and J lost 4 bases, with 14 bases between them. Germline CDR1 reads SGHTS; CDR2 reads YDEGEE. This CDR3 region has 14 residues. In DNA, the CDR3 is TGTGCCAGCATTTGGCATGGGAGTTACAATGAGCAGTTCTTC. Amino acid sequence: CASIWHGSYNEQFF.

This clonotype was found many times. V gene TRBV19 combines with J gene TRBJ1-1, with D possibly TRBD1 on 5 matching bases. This CDR3 comprises 16 residues. V was pared by 5 bases and J by 0 bases, with 16 bases between. From germline, CDR1 is LNHDA and CDR2 SQIVND (reference sequence). Written as DNA, the CDR3 is TGTGCCAGTAGTTCATATTTGGGACGAGTGAACACTGAAGCTTTCTTT. The encoded protein is CASSSYLGRVNTEAFF.

This clonotype was picked up many times. The chain has TRBV5-6 and TRBJ1-4, with TRBD1 matching over 8 bases. V shed 7 bases, J shed 8 bases, and the junction held 7 bases outside the gene matches. CDR1 is SGHDT and CDR2 is YYEEEE in the germline V gene. This CDR3 region has 13 residues. This CDR3 is CASSRTGREKLFF. The CDR3 DNA sequence: TGTGCCAGCTCGCGGACAGGGAGGGAAAAACTGTTTTTT.

This clonotype was observed many times. The V gene is TRBV6-1, the J gene TRBJ2-6; the match to TRBD1 covers 7 bases. Germline V gives CDR1 MNHNS, CDR2 SASEGT. The CDR3 loop spans 15 amino acids. With V trimmed by 11 bases and J by 0 bases, 7 bases remained unmatched. The CDR3 loop is CALGQLSSGANVLTF. For the CDR3, the DNA is TGTGCCCTGGGACAGCTTTCCTCTGGGGCCAACGTCCTGACTTTC.

This clonotype was picked up many times. This rearrangement joins TRBV7-6 to TRBJ2-1; D tentatively fits TRBD1 or TRBD2 (5 bases each). The germline gives CDR1 SGHVS, CDR2 FNYEAQ. There are 12 residues in the CDR3. The V end was cut by 5 bases, the J end by 9 bases, with 11 bases between. The CDR3, as DNA: TGTGCCAGCAGCCCCTCAGGGACTGAGCAGTTCTTC. Protein: CASSPSGTEQFF.

This clonotype was counted ten times or more. The V gene is TRBV3-1, the J gene TRBJ2-3; D not resolved. Germline lookup yields CDR1 LGHDT and CDR2 YNNKEL (reference sequence). This CDR3 is built from 14 residues. Trimming stripped 0 bases from V and 2 bases from J, with 6 bases between. The CDR3 sequence: CASSQDTTTDTQYF. As DNA, the CDR3 is TGTGCCAGCAGCCAAGACACCACCACAGATACGCAGTATTTT.

This clonotype was counted many times. This chain joins TRBV10-2 and TRBJ2-3; the D gene is possibly TRBD2 (5 bases). The germline V and J ends were trimmed by 8 bases and 2 bases, with 11 bases remaining between them. The CDR3 loop spans 13 amino acids. Germline-derived CDR1 and CDR2 are WSHSY and SAAADI. CDR3 in amino acids: CASLLGATDTQYF. As DNA, the CDR3 is TGCGCCAGCCTACTAGGAGCCACAGATACGCAGTATTTT.

This clonotype was detected many times. V is TRBV27 and J is TRBJ1-5; D unclear. V lost 5 bases and J 3 bases, leaving 11 bases between the germline ends. The length of the CDR3 is 14 residues. Germline-derived CDR1 and CDR2 are MNHEY and SMNVEV (reference sequence). The CDR3 nucleotides read TGTGCCAGCAGTCAACAAGGCCTCAATCAGCCCCAGCATTTT. Protein: CASSQQGLNQPQHF.

As for this clonotype: This may come from a read error, since a much larger clone is one base off. The J gene is TRBJ1-1, the V gene TRBV28; no clear D. CDR1 is MDHEN and CDR2 is SYDVKM in the germline V gene. The CDR3 covers 15 residues. CDR3 residues: CASSPIRTRSTEACF. In nucleotides, the CDR3 is TGTGCCAGCAGTCCGATCCGGACGAGGAGCACTGAAGCTTGCTTT. Supplemented by reference TRBV28 and TRBJ1-1, the full variable domain reads DVKVTQSSRYLVKRTGEKVFLECVQDMDHENMFWYRQDPGLGLRLIYFSYDVKMKEKGDIPEGYSVSREKKERFSLILESASTNQTSMYLCASSPIRTRSTEACFGQGTRLTVV.

This clonotype was detected ten times or more. The V gene is TRBV19, the J gene TRBJ2-5, with 9 bases lining up with TRBD2. Germline values: CDR1 LNHDA, CDR2 SQIVND (reference sequence). The CDR3 is 14 residues long. V dropped 4 bases and J dropped 4; count of bases not matched to a gene: 4. CDR3 in amino acids: CASSTVAGVETQYF. As DNA, the CDR3 is TGTGCCAGTAGTACAGTAGCGGGAGTAGAGACCCAGTACTTC.

Comments on this clonotype: A junction boundary mismatches the germline segment, possibly from a read error. J is TRBJ1-4 and V is TRBV13; no definite D call. Germline V CDR1 and CDR2: PRHDT, FYEKMQ (reference sequence). There are 15 residues in the CDR3. The CDR3 loop reads CASSKPTLGGEKLSF. CDR3 DNA sequence: TGTGCCAGCAGCAAACCGACCTTGGGCGGTGAAAAACTGTCTTTT. The full variable domain, its missing parts supplied by reference TRBV13 and TRBJ1-4, is AAGVIQSPRHLIKEKRETATLKCYPIPRHDTVYWYQQGPGQDPQFLISFYEKMQSDKGSIPDRFSAQQFSDYHSELNMSSLELGDSALYFCASSKPTLGGEKLSFGSGTQLSVL.

This clonotype was recorded at least ten times. This chain connects TRBV25-1 to TRBJ2-5, with D unclear. V lost 1 base to trimming and J lost 1 base, with 7 bases between them. CDR1 and CDR2 (germline): MGHDK, SYGVNS. This CDR3 contains 14 residues. In DNA, the CDR3 is TGTGCCAGCAGTGAATGGGCAGTCCAAGAGACCCAGTACTTC. The encoded protein is CASSEWAVQETQYF.

Many counts were recorded for this clonotype. The rearrangement uses TRBV29-1 and TRBJ2-7; D may be TRBD1 or TRBD2 (6 bases each). V was pared by 0 bases and J by 4 bases, with 22 bases between. Germline V gene data show CDR1 as SQVTM and CDR2 as ANQGSEA. The CDR3 loop spans 17 amino acids. CDR3 protein: CSVEDPVQGGTGYEQYF. CDR3 coding DNA: TGCAGCGTTGAAGATCCGGTACAGGGAGGCACTGGGTACGAGCAGTACTTC.

This clonotype came up many times. The chain carries TRBV7-9 and TRBJ2-1; TRBD2 matches at 7 bases. Germline-derived CDR1 and CDR2 are SEHNR and FQNEAQ (reference sequence). The CDR3 runs 15 residues. V lost 5 bases and J lost 9; bases outside the gene matches: 13. Here the CDR3 reads CASSLLSTGGGEQFF. The CDR3 DNA sequence: TGTGCCAGCAGCCTTTTATCGACGGGAGGCGGTGAGCAGTTCTTC.

V usage is TRBV14 and J usage is TRBJ2-7; D might be TRBD1 or TRBD2, each matching 6 bases. The ends were cut back, 1 base at V and 7 bases at J, with 11 bases in the middle. Per the germline V gene, CDR1 is SGHDN and CDR2 is FVKESK. The CDR3 totals 13 residues. The CDR3 loop reads CASSQVRGREQYF. In DNA form, the CDR3 reads TGTGCCAGCAGCCAAGTGAGGGGGAGGGAGCAGTACTTC.

There are a few counts of this clonotype. Lacking the conserved final phenylalanine or tryptophan, this CDR3 likely reflects a read error. The chain is built from TRBV7-7 and TRBJ2-5, with unresolved D. Germline V gene sequence: CDR1 SSHAT, CDR2 FNYEAQ (reference sequence). The CDR3 consists of 13 residues. The CDR3 spells CASSLVAIETQYI. CDR3 nucleotides: TGTGCTAGCAGCTTAGTTGCCATTGAGACCCAGTACATC.

The chain links TRBV11-2 to TRBJ2-2, with a weak D call TRBD2 (6 bases). Germline V gives CDR1 SGHAT, CDR2 FQNNGV. Trimming removed 0 bases at V and 6 bases at J, with 20 bases between. The CDR3 is 18 amino acids. The CDR3 is CASSLDHFVGGPAGELFF. The CDR3, as DNA: TGTGCCAGCAGCTTAGATCATTTTGTCGGAGGGCCGGCCGGGGAGCTGTTTTTT.

This clonotype was seen at least ten times. V gene TRBV28 combines with J gene TRBJ2-3; D possibly corresponds to TRBD1 (6 bases). Trimming removed 5 bases at V and 2 bases at J, with 14 bases between. CDR1 is MDHEN, CDR2 SYDVKM, per germline. The CDR3 spans 15 residues. The CDR3 spells CASSPSGTLTDTQYF. In nucleotides, the CDR3 is TGTGCCAGCAGTCCATCCGGGACACTCACAGATACGCAGTATTTT.